This T cell receptor beta chain emerged from a study of cytomegalovirus exposure and HLA in healthy donors. Turning to the study itself: Among the approximately 380 donors who were genotyped, approximately 84% fell in the genetic ancestry cluster that is associated with self-reported Caucasian donors.

The CDR3 has 16 amino acids. Trimming removed 4 bases from V and 1 base from J; junction bases left unmatched: 5. The germline gives CDR1 SGHNT, CDR2 YYREEE (reference sequence). Study-wide findings and caveats: In vitro testing confirmed three CMV-associated chains as specific for CMV antigens. It was reportedly the case that the classifier diagnosed cytomegalovirus status with high specificity and sensitivity.

The PCR had 60 Vbeta and 13 Jbeta primers. Generated by immunoSEQ multiplex PCR, the TCRdb table keeps only in-frame clones and is missing some. The repertoire includes roughly 190,000 clones, approximately 80% of them detected once, and about 2.6% sits in the top ten. On this clone itself: Its antigen remains unknown.

The sample comprised PBMCs. The V call is TRBV5-4, the J call TRBJ2-5, with TRBD2 matching 12 bases. The receptor was derived from a female donor in good health and CMV-seronegative. The chain's CDR3 is CASSLRLAGAQETQYF. The CDR3 DNA is TGTGCCAGCAGCCTCCGACTAGCGGGGGCCCAAGAGACCCAGTACTTC. Filled out from reference TRBV5-4 and TRBJ2-5, the complete variable domain reads ETGVTQSPTHLIKTRGQQVTLRCSSQSGHNTVSWYQQALGQGPQFIFQYYREEENGRGNFPPRFSGLQFPNYSSELNVNALELDDSALYLCASSLRLAGAQETQYFGPGTRLLVL.